This paragraph reports one T cell receptor (beta chain). The antigen is unknown. These data originate in a study of cytomegalovirus exposure and HLA in healthy donors. CDR1 and CDR2 from the germline V gene are MNHEY and SMNVEV (reference sequence). This CDR3 has 15 residues. V shed 6 bases and J 10 bases; nucleotides not matched to a gene: 13. Sampled while nominally healthy, donors likely had unrecorded immune exposures. The PCR made use of 60 Vbeta and 13 Jbeta primers. Repertoires were generated with immunoSEQ multiplex PCR, while TCRdb's copy carries only in-frame clones and drops some. The sample includes 90,000 to 110,000 clones, around 80% seen only once; the top ten take 5% to 6.5%. Findings of the study overall: Reports indicate that TCR beta sequences accurately predicted the HLA-A and HLA-B alleles of most subjects.

The clonotype was recovered from a young man in good health and CMV-seronegative. The sample consisted of PBMCs. The rearrangement uses TRBV27 and TRBJ2-1, with TRBD2 matching over 9 bases. CDR3 coding DNA: TGTGCCAGCAGCCAGGGGCCTAGCGGGATCAGCGAGCAGTTCTTC. It yields the protein CASSQGPSGISEQFF.